This TCR beta chain was captured in a study of T cell repertoires in cytomegalovirus infection. CDR1 and CDR2 (germline): SGHVS, FNYEAQ. The J segment lost 5 bases and the V segment lost 5 bases, leaving 13 bases of the junction unmatched. The CDR3 consists of 16 residues. Findings and limits, study-wide: The cumulative frequency of public TCR beta families identified carriers of CMV plus the relevant HLA. HLA-C-restricted CMV clonotypes gave the most frequent clonotype in two of eight donors.

MiXCR, applied by TCRdb to the reads, yields one record per CDR3 protein. Of about 250,000 distinct CDR3 sequences detected, about 18% appear once; the ten largest clones hold less than 60%. This clonotype was counted a few times. What it recognizes is unknown. Specimen: CD8+ T cells from PBMCs. The TCR comes from a human donor in good health (CMV status not recorded). Some clones in this sample may be carry-over from other donors' samples. The J gene is TRBJ2-7, the V gene TRBV7-6; TRBD1 aligns across 9 bases. The CDR3 sequence is CASSLQTGGNLDEQYF. The CDR3 coding sequence is TGTGCCAGCAGCCTTCAAACAGGGGGCAATCTTGACGAGCAGTACTTC.